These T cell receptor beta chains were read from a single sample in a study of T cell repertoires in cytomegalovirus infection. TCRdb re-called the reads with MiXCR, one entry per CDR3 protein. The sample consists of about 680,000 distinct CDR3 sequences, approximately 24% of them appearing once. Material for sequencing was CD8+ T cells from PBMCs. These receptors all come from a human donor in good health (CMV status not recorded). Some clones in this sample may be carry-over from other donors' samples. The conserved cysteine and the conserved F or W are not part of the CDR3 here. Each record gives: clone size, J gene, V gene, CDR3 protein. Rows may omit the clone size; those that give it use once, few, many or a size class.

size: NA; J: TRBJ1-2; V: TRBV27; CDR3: ASSLEASWAGYT
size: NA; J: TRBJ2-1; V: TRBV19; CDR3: ASSKAGQSYNEQF
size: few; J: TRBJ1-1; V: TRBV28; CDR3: ASSFGRVNTEAF
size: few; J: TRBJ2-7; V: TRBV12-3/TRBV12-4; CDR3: ASSLRGSYTYEQY
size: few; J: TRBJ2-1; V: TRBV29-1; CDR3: SVEGREGKNEQF
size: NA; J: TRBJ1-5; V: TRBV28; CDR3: ASSYGSYSNQPQH
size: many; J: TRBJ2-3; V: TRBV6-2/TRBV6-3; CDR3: ASSYSGLAGADTQY
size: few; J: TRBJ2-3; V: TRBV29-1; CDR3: SVETSGGPTDTQY
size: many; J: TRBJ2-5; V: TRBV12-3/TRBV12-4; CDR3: ASSPYLLAGGRETQY
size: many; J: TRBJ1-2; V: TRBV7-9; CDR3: ASSLGRADYGYT
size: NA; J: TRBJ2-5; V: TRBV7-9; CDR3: ASSDDRTGTQETQY
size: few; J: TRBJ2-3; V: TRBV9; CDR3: ASSVDDSGRASTDTQY
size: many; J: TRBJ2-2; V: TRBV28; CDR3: ASRMDMTNTGELF
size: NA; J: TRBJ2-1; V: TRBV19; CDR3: ASKLAGANEQF
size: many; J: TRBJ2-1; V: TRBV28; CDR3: ASSTSNNEQF
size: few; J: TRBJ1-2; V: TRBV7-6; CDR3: ASSPSVGSANYGYT
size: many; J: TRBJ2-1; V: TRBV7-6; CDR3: ASSLFPDRPINEQF
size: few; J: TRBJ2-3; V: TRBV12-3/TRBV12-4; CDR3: ASRTTISSTDTQY
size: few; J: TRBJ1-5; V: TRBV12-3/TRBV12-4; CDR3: ASSLEKGLRVYQPQH
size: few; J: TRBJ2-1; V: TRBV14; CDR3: ASLAGRYNEQF
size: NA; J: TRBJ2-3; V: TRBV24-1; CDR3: ATLSGGPDTQY
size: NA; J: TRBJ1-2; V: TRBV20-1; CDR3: SAHSRDVYGYT
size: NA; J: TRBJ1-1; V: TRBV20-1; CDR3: SAGYTEAF
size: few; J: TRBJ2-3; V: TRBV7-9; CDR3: ASSSPDGYGTDTQY
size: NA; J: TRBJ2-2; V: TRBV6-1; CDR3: ASSLRDRPTGELF
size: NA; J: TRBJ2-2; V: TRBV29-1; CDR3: SGQGADTGELF
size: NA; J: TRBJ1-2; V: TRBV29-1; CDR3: SARQPDNYGYT
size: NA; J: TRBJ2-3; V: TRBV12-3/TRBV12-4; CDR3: ASSLGKDTQY
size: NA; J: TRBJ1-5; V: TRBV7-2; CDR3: ASSQGTGYPNQPQH
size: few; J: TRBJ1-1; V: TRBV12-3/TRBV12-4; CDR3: ASSLSGVAEAF
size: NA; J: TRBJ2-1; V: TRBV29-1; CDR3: SPRGGAYNEQF
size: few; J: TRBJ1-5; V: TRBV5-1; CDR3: ASSLGGGRNQPQH
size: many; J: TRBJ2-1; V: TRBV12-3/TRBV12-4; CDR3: ASSLPGLAGDEQF
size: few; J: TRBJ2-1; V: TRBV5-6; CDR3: ASSLVGYYNEQF
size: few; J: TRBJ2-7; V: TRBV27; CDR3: ASSPTTGGIYEQY
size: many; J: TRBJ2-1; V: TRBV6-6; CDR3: ASSYSIPPPAYNEQF